A single sample is the source of the 20 T cell receptor gamma chains below, sequenced in a study of intestinal T cells in coeliac disease. Roughly 10 formalin-fixed paraffin-embedded scrolls, each 5 µm thick, supplied each case's genomic DNA. The TRG library came from about 0.2 ug of biopsy DNA amplified with LymphoTrack primers. TCRdb processed the multiplex PCR reads again with the CATT caller. This sample has roughly 850 gamma-chain clones; over 40% occur once, and the top ten carry around a quarter. The sample consisted of a duodenal biopsy. The origin of the receptors is a human donor who served as a control with a normal duodenal biopsy, not a healthy volunteer.

This clone was counted only a few times. One base away lies a much larger clone, so this may be a sequencing read error. The chain is built from TRGV8 and TRGJ1 or TRGJ2. Germline CDR1 and CDR2: VENAVY and YDSYNSRV. This CDR3 is 10 amino acids long. The CDR3 nucleotides read TGTGCCACCTGGGATTATAAGAAACTCTTC. Amino acid sequence: CATWDYKKLF.

The chain employs TRGV3 and TRGJ1 or TRGJ2. The CDR3 consists of 13 residues. Germline V CDR1 and CDR2: VTNTFY, YDVSTARD (reference sequence). The CDR3 nucleotides read TGTGCACCTGGGACAGCCCTCTATTATAAGAAACTCTTT. This codes for CAPGTALYYKKLF.

This chain joins TRGV10 and TRGJ1 or TRGJ2. TRGV10 is labeled an ORF, and its function is uncertain. CDR3 size: 16 residues. With V trimmed by 12 bases and J by 4 bases, 22 bases remained unmatched. This CDR3 reads CAAVGLWKSKYYKKLF. CDR3 in DNA: TGTGCTGCCGTGGGATTATGGAAATCGAAGTATTATAAGAAACTCTTT.

This clone was observed a handful of times. TCRdb shows a much larger clone's protein in place of this DNA's translation, and the two differ at residue 10, likely through a read error; the protein shown is translated from the DNA. The J gene is TRGJP2, the V gene TRGV3. The CDR3 has 13 amino acids. Germline values: CDR1 VTNTFY, CDR2 YDVSTARD (reference sequence). The CDR3 region is CATWDRHDWTKTF. The CDR3, as DNA: TGTGCCACCTGGGACAGGCATGATTGGACCAAGACGTTT.

By sample fraction, this clone is large. The chain couples TRGV8 to TRGJ1 or TRGJ2. Unmatched junction bases numbered 2, after V lost 2 bases and J lost 4 bases. CDR3 length equals 12 residues. Germline CDR1 and CDR2: VENAVY and YDSYNSRV. The CDR3 reads CATWDTYYKKLF. The DNA of the CDR3 is TGTGCCACCTGGGATACGTATTATAAGAAACTCTTT.

The chain employs TRGV9 and TRGJ1 or TRGJ2. This CDR3 is 14 amino acids long. The trim removed 0 bases at V and 6 bases at J, leaving 8 bases unmatched. Looked up from germline, CDR1 is GITISATS and CDR2 is ISYDGTV (reference sequence). CDR3 DNA sequence: TGTGCCTTGTGGGAGGTGCCCCTTATTTATAAGAAACTCTTT. Translation: CALWEVPLIYKKLF.

The chain employs TRGV10 and TRGJP1. TRGV10 is an ORF, and what it does is uncertain. The CDR3 covers 14 residues. The trim removed 12 bases at V and 5 bases at J, leaving 13 bases unmatched. CDR3 protein: CAAFRQTTGWFKIF. CDR3 nucleotide sequence: TGTGCTGCTTTCAGGCAAACAACTGGTTGGTTCAAGATATTT.

On this clone itself: The TCRdb record carries a much larger clone's protein, which differs from this DNA's translation at residue 5; a read error is the likely cause, and the protein listed here is the DNA translation. This chain uses TRGV9 with TRGJ1 or TRGJ2. The V gene's germline CDR1 is GITISATS and CDR2 ISYDGTV (reference sequence). The CDR3 loop spans 12 amino acids. Written as DNA, the CDR3 is TGTGCCTTGTGGGGGGTGCAGCTGGGGAAACTCTTT. Residues: CALWGVQLGKLF.

The V and J genes are TRGV2 and TRGJP2. CDR1 EGSNGY and CDR2 YDSYNSKV come from the germline V gene. CDR3 length: 14 amino acids. The V and J ends lost 6 bases and 2 bases, in that order; junction bases with no gene match: 6. The CDR3 DNA sequence: TGTGCCACCTGGACAGGGAGTAGTGATTGGATCAAGACGTTT. It yields the protein CATWTGSSDWIKTF.

In its sample, this clone was seen a few times. This chain connects TRGV10 to TRGJ1 or TRGJ2. TRGV10 is an ORF, and what it does is uncertain. The junction had 12 bases not matched to a gene; V was cut back by 8 bases and J by 4 bases. The CDR3 is 14 amino acids. CDR3 coding DNA: TGTGCTGCGTGGGGATTATGGCAATATTATAAGAAACTCTTT. Protein sequence: CAAWGLWQYYKKLF.

As to this clone: The likely explanation is a read error, given a far larger clone one base away. This same CDR3 is encoded by further DNA sequences in the sample. The gene calls are TRGV10 and TRGJ1 or TRGJ2. TRGV10 falls under the ORF class, with uncertain function. There are 14 residues in the CDR3. CDR3 sequence reads: CAAWTHGDYYKKLF. CDR3 coding DNA: TGCGCTGCGTGGACCCACGGGGATTATTATAAGAAACTCTTT.

This clone was seen only a few times. The TCRdb protein, from a much larger clone, departs from this DNA's translation at residue 10, likely by read error; the protein shown derives from the DNA. The CDR3 nucleotides are TGTGCTGCGTGGGATAAGCGTGATTGGGTCAAGACGTTT. Protein sequence: CAAWDKRDWVKTF. The chain combines TRGV10 with TRGJP2. TRGV10 is treated as an ORF (open reading frame) with a function not yet certain. This CDR3 spans 13 amino acids.

In its sample, this clone was seen a few times. The rearrangement uses TRGV11 and TRGJ1 or TRGJ2. TRGV11 is flagged as an ORF with uncertain function. This CDR3 is 13 amino acids long. Trimming took 10 bases from V and 0 from J; bases not matched to a gene: 6. CDR3 loop: CACCSSNYYKKLF. The DNA for the CDR3 is TGTGCCTGCTGTTCTTCGAATTATTATAAGAAACTCTTT.

As for this clone: Translating this DNA gives a protein that differs at residue 4 from the TCRdb one, which belongs to a much larger clone; a read error is likely, and the protein shown is this translation. The chain has TRGV3 and TRGJ1 or TRGJ2. Germline loops: CDR1 VTNTFY, CDR2 YDVSTARD (reference sequence). The CDR3 is made up of 13 amino acids. CDR3 sequence: CATGDRPHYKKLF. The CDR3 DNA is TGTGCCACCGGGGACAGGCCTCATTATAAGAAACTCTTT.

V usage is TRGV4 and J usage is TRGJ1 or TRGJ2. V was clipped by 2 bases and J by 12 bases; unmatched bases: 7. Germline V gene data show CDR1 as EGSTGY and CDR2 as YDSYTSSV. The CDR3 covers 11 residues. The CDR3 sequence: CATWDELRKLF. The CDR3 bases are TGTGCCACCTGGGATGAATTACGGAAACTCTTT.

The chain employs TRGV8 and TRGJ1 or TRGJ2. Germline V gene data show CDR1 as VENAVY and CDR2 as YDSYNSRV. J gave up 10 bases and V 6 bases, and 9 bases lay outside the gene matches. The CDR3 length is 11 residues. The CDR3 reads CATWIHPKKLF. As DNA, the CDR3 is TGTGCCACCTGGATCCACCCGAAGAAACTCTTT.

Remarks on this clone: A clone one base away is much larger, so this may be a read error. The same CDR3 can be traced to other DNA sequences in this sample. The V call is TRGV9, the J call TRGJ1 or TRGJ2. The germline CDR1 and CDR2 sequences are GITISATS and ISYDGTV (reference sequence). The CDR3 consists of 12 residues. CDR3 sequence reads: CALWEVQLGKLF. CDR3 nucleotides: TGTGCCCTGTGGGAGGTGCAGCTGGGGAAACTCTTT.

Notes on this clone: A much larger clone is a single base away; this may be a read error. Other nucleotide sequences from this sample produce the same CDR3. This chain joins TRGV4 and TRGJ1 or TRGJ2. The germline CDR1 and CDR2 sequences are EGSTGY and YDSYTSSV. This CDR3 is built from 13 residues. The DNA of the CDR3 is TGTGCCACCTGGGATGCTATTTATTATAAGAAACTCTTC. It translates to CATWDAIYYKKLF.

This clone was counted a few times. A read error likely explains this, since a far larger clone differs by one base. Within the sample, other DNA sequences also encode this same CDR3. The chain has TRGV3 and TRGJ1 or TRGJ2. Germline V CDR1 and CDR2: VTNTFY, YDVSTARD (reference sequence). CDR3 length equals 13 residues. CDR3 sequence (DNA): TGCGCCACCTGGGACAGGCCTCATTATAAGAAACTCTTT. Translated, it gives CATWDRPHYKKLF.

Note on this clone: A junction end diverges from the germline sequence, so it may reflect a read error. V gene TRGV3 combines with J gene TRGJ1 or TRGJ2. The germline V gene has CDR1 VTNTFY and CDR2 YDVSTARD (reference sequence). The CDR3 is made up of 10 amino acids. For the CDR3, the DNA is TGTGCCACCTGGGACAGGCCTATTTATTTT. Protein sequence: CATWDRPIYF.